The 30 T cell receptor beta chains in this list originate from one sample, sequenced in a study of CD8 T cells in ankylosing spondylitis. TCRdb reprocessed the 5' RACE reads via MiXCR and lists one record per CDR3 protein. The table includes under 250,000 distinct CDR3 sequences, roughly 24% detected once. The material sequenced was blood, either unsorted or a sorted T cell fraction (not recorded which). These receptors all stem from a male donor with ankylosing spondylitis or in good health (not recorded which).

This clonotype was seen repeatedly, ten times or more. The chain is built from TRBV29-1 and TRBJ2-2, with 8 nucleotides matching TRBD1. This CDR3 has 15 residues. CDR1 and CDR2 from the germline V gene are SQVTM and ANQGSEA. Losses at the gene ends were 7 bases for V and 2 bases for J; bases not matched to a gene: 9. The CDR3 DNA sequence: TGCAGCGCTGGGACAGGAGCAATCAACACCGGGGAGCTGTTTTTT. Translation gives CSAGTGAINTGELFF.

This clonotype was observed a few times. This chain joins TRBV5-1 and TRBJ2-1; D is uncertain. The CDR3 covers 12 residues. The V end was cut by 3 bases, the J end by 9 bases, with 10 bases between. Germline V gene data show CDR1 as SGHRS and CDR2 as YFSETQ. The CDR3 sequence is CASSSELSEQFF. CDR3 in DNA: TGCGCCAGCAGCTCCGAACTTTCTGAGCAGTTCTTC.

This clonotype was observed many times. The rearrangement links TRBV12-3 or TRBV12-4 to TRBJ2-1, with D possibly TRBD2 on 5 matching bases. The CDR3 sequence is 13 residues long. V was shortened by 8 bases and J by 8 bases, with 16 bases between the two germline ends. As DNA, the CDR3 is TGTGCCAGCCGGGGTGCTAGCCCCCATGAGCAGTTCTTC. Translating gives CASRGASPHEQFF.

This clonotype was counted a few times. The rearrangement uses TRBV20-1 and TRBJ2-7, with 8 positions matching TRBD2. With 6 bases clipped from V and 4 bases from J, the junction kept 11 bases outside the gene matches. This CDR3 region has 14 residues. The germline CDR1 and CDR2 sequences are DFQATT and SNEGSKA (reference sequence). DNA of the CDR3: TGCAGTGCCCCCCTCGGGGGGGGCGGGTACGAGCAGTACTTC. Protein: CSAPLGGGGYEQYF.

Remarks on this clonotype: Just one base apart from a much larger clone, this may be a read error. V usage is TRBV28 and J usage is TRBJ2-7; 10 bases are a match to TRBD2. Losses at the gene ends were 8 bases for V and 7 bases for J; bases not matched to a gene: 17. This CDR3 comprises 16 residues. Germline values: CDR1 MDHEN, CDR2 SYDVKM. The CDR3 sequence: CASRARVLAGRDEQYF. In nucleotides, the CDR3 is TGTGCCAGCCGCGCCCGCGTACTAGCGGGAAGAGATGAGCAGTACTTC.

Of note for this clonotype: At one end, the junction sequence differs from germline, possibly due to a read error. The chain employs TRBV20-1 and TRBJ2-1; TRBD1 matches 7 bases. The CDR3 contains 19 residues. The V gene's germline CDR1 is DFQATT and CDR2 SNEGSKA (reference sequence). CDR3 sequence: CCARVGGSRRVSSYNEQFF. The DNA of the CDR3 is TGCTGTGCTAGAGTAGGGGGCAGCCGCCGTGTTAGCTCCTACAATGAGCAGTTCTTC.

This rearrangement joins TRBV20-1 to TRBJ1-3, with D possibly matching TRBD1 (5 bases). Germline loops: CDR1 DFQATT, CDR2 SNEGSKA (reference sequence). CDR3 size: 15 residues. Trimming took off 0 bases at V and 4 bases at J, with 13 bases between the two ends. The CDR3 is CSARDQGGGGNTIYF. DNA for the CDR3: TGCAGTGCTAGAGATCAGGGAGGAGGGGGAAACACCATATATTTT.

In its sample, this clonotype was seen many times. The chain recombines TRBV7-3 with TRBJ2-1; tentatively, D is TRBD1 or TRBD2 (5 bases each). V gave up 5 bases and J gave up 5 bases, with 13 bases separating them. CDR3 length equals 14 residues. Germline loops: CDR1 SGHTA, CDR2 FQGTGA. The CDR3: CASSPPGGNNEQFF. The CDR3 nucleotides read TGTGCCAGCAGCCCACCTGGGGGAAACAATGAGCAGTTCTTC.

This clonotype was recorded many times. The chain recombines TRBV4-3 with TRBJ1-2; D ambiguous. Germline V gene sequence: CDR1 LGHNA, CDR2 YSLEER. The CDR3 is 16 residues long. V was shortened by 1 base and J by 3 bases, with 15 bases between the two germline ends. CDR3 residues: CASSQVAGLLDYGYTF. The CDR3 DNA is TGCGCCAGCAGCCAAGTTGCGGGTCTCTTGGACTATGGCTACACCTTC.

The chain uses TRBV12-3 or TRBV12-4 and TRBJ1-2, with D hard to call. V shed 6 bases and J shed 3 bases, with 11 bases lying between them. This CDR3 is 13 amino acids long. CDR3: CASSLGSHYGYTF. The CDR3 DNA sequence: TGTGCCAGCAGCTTGGGGTCCCACTATGGCTACACCTTC.

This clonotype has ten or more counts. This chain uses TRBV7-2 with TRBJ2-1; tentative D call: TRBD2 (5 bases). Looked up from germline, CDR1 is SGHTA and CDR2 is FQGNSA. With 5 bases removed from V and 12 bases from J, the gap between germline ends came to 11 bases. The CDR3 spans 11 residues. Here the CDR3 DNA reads TGTGCCAGCAGCGCCGGACTTACGCAGTTCTTC. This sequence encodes CASSAGLTQFF.

CDR3 residues: CASSFLGSLGRYEQYF. The CDR3 bases are TGTGCCAGCAGTTTCCTCGGGAGCTTGGGTCGTTACGAGCAGTACTTC. The chain links TRBV6-5 to TRBJ2-7; tentatively, D is TRBD2 (6 bases). CDR3 length: 16 amino acids. The germline V and J ends were trimmed by 4 bases and 4 bases, with 20 bases remaining between them. The germline CDR1 and CDR2 sequences are MNHEY and SVGAGI.

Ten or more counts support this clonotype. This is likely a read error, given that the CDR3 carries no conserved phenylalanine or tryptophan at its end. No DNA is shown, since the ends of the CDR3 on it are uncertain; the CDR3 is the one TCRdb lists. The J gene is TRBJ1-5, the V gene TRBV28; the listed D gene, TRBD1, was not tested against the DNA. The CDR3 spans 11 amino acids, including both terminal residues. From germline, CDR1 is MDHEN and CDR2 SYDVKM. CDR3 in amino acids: CASSTTGDLQL.

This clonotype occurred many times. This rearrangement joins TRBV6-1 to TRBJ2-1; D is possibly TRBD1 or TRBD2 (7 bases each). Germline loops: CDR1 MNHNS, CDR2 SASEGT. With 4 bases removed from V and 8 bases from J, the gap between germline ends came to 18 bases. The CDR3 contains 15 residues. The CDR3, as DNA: TGTGCCAGCAGTGCAGGGAGCAGGGGGAGGGATGAGCAGTTCTTC. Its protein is CASSAGSRGRDEQFF.

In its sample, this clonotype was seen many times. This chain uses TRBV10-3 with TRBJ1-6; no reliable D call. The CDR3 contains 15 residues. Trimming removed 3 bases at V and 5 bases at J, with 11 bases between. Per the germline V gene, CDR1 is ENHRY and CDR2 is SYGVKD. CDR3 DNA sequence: TGTGCCATCAGTGACCAGGAAGGAAATAATTCACCCCTCCACTTT. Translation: CAISDQEGNNSPLHF.

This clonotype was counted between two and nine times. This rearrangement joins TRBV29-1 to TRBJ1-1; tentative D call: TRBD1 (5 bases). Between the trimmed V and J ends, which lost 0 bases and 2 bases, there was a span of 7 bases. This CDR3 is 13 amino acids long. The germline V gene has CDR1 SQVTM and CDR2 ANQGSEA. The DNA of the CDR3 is TGCAGCGTTGAAGACGACAGCAACACTGAAGCTTTCTTT. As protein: CSVEDDSNTEAFF.

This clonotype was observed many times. CDR3 nucleotides: TGTGCCAGCAGCTACAGGACAGTAGGCTATGGCTACACCTTC. Translation gives CASSYRTVGYGYTF. The gene calls are TRBV5-6 and TRBJ1-2, with D tentatively TRBD1 (6 bases). Between the trimmed V and J ends, which lost 3 bases and 4 bases, there was a span of 13 bases. The CDR3 has 14 residues. CDR1 and CDR2 from the germline V gene are SGHDT and YYEEEE.

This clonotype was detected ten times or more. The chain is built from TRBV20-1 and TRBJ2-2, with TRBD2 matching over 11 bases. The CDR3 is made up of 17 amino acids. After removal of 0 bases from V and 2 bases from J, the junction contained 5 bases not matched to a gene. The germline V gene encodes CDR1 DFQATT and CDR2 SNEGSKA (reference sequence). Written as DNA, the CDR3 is TGCAGTGCTAGAGACCCCGGGACTAGCGGTAACACCGGGGAGCTGTTTTTT. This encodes CSARDPGTSGNTGELFF.

As DNA, the CDR3 is TGCAGTGCGCCGGACAGTTCAACCTACGAGCAGTACTTC. Encoded protein: CSAPDSSTYEQYF. The V call is TRBV20-1, the J call TRBJ2-7; the D gene is possibly TRBD1 (6 bases). The CDR3 has 13 residues. V shed 6 bases and J shed 2 bases, with 14 bases lying between them. Germline CDR1 DFQATT, CDR2 SNEGSKA (reference sequence).

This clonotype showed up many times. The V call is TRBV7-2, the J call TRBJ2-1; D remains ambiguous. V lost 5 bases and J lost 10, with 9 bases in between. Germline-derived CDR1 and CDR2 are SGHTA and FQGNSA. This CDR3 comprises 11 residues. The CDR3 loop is CASSANTEQFF. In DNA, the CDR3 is TGTGCCAGCAGCGCCAACACCGAGCAGTTCTTC.

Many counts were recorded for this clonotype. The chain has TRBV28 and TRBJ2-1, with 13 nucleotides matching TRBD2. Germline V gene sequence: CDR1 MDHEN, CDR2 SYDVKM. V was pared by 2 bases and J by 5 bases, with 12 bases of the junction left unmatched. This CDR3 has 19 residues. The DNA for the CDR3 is TGTGCCAGCAGTTTAATTGGGGACAGTGGGACTAGCGGGGACAATGAGCAGTTCTTC. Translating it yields CASSLIGDSGTSGDNEQFF.

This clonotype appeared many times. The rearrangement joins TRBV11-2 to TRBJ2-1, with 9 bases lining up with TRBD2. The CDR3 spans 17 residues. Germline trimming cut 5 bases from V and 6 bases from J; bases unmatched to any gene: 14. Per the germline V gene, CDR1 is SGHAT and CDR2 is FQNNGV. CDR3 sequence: CASSVHAAGGVSNEQFF. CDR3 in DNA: TGTGCCAGCAGCGTCCACGCAGCGGGAGGTGTTAGCAATGAGCAGTTCTTC.

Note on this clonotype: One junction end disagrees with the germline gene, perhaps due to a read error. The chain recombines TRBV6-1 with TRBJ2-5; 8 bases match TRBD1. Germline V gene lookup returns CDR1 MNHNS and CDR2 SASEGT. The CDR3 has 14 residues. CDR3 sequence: CSSSVGQGRETQYF. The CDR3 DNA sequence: TGTTCCAGCAGTGTAGGACAGGGACGGGAGACCCAGTACTTC.

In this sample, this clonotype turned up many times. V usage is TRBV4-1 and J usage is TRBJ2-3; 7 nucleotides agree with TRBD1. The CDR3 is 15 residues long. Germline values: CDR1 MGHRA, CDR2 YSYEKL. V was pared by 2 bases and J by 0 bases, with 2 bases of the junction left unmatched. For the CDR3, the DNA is TGCGCCAGCAGCCAAACAGGGGCTAGCACAGATACGCAGTATTTT. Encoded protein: CASSQTGASTDTQYF.

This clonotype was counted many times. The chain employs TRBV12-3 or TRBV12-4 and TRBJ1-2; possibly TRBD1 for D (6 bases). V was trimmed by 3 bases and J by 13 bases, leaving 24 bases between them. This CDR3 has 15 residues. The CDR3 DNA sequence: TGTGCCAGCAGTTTTTCGCTTCGGCAGGGGATTGTTCCCACCTTC. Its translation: CASSFSLRQGIVPTF.

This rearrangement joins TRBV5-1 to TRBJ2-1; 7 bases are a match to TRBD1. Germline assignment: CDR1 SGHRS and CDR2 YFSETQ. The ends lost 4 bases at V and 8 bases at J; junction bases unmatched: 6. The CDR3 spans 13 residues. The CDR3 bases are TGCGCCAGCAGCCCCGACAGGGTCGATGAGCAGTTCTTC. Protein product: CASSPDRVDEQFF.

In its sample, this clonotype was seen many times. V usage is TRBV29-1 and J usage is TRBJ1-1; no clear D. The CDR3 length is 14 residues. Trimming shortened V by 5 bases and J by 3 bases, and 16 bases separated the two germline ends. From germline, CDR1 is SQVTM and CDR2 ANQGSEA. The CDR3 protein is CSVNRGKLHTEAFF. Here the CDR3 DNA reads TGCAGCGTTAACCGCGGCAAACTCCACACTGAAGCTTTCTTT.

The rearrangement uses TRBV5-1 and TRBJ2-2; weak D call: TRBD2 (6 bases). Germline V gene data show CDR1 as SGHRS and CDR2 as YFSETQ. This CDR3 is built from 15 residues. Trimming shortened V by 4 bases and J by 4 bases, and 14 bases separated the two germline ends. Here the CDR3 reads CASSPTSFPTGELFF. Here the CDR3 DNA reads TGCGCCAGCAGCCCTACTAGCTTCCCCACCGGGGAGCTGTTTTTT. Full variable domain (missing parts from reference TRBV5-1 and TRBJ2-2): KAGVTQTPRYLIKTRGQQVTLSCSPISGHRSVSWYQQTPGQGLQFLFEYFSETQRNKGNFPGRFSGRQFSNSRSEMNVSTLELGDSALYLCASSPTSFPTGELFFGEGSRLTVL.

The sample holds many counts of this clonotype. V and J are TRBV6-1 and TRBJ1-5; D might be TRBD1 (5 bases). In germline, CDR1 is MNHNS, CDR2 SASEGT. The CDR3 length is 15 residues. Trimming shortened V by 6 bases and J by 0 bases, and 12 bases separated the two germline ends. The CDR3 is CASSPGTSSNQPQHF. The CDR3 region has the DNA TGTGCCAGCAGCCCCGGGACCTCTAGCAATCAGCCCCAGCATTTT.

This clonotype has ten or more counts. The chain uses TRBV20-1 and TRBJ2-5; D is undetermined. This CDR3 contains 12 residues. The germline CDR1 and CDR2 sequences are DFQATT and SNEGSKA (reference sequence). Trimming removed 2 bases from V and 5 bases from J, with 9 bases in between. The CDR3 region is CSARRVGETQYF. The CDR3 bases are TGCAGTGCTAGACGCGTCGGGGAGACCCAGTACTTC.